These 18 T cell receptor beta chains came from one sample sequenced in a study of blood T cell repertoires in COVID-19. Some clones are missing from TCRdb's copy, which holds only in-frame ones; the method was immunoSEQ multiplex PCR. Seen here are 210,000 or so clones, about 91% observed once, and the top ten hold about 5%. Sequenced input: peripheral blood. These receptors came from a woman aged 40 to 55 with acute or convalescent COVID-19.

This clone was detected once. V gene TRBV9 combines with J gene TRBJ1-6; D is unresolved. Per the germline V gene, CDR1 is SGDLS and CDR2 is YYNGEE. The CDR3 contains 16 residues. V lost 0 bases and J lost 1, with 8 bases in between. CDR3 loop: CASSVDGGSYNSPLHF. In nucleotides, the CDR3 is TGTGCCAGCAGCGTAGACGGAGGTTCCTATAATTCACCCCTCCACTTT.

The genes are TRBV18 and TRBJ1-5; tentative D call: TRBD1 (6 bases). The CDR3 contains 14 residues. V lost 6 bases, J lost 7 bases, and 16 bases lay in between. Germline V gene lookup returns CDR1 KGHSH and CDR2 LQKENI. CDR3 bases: TGTGCCAGCTCGCCAAACAGGGCAGAGCAGCCCCAGCATTTT. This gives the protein CASSPNRAEQPQHF.

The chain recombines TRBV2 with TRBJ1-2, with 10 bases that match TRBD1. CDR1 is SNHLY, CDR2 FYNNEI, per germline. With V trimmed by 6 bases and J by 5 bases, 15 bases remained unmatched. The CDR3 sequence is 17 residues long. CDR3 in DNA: TGTGCCAGCAGCGACAGAGGGAGGACAGGGGGTAATTATGGCTACACCTTC. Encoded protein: CASSDRGRTGGNYGYTF.

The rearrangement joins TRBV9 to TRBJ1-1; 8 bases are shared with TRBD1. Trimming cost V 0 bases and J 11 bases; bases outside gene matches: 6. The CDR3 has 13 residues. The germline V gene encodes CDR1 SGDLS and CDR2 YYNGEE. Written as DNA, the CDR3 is TGTGCCAGCAGCGTAGACGGACAGGGTCAGGCTTTCTTT. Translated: CASSVDGQGQAFF.

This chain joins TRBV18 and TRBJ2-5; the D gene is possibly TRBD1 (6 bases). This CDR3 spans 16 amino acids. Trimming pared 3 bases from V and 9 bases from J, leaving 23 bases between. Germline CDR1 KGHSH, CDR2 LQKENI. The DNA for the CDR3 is TGTGCCAGCTCACCGTCATTACAGGGTCCCTGGGTGGCCCAGTACTTC. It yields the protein CASSPSLQGPWVAQYF.

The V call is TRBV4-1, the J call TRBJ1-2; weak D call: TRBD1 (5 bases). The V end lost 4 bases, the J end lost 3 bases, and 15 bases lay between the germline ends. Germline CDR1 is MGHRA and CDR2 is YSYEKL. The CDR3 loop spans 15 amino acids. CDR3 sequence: CASSLNSGEDYGYTF. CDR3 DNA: TGCGCCAGCAGCCTAAACTCGGGGGAGGACTATGGCTACACCTTC.

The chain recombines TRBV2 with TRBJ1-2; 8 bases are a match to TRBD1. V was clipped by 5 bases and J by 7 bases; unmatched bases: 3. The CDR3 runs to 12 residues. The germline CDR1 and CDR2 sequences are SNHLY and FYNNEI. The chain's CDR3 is CASSQGASGYTF. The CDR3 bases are TGTGCCAGCAGTCAGGGGGCGAGTGGCTACACCTTC.

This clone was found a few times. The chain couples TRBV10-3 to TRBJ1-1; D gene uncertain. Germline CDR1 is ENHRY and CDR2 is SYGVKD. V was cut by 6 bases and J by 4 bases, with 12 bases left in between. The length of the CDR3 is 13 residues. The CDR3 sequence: CAIRTSEGTEAFF. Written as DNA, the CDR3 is TGTGCCATCAGGACCTCGGAGGGCACTGAAGCTTTCTTT.

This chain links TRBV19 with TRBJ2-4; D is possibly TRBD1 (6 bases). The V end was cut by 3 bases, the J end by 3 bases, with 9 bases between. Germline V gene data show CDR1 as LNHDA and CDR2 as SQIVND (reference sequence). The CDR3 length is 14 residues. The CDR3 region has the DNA TGTGCCAGTAGTATCGAGGACAGCAAAAACATTCAGTACTTC. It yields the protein CASSIEDSKNIQYF.

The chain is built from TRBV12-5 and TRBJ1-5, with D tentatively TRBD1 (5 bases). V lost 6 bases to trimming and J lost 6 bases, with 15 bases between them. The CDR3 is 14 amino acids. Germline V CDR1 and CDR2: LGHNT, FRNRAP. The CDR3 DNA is TGTGCTAGTGGGCACTCAGGGTCGGGTCAGCCCCAGCATTTT. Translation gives CASGHSGSGQPQHF.

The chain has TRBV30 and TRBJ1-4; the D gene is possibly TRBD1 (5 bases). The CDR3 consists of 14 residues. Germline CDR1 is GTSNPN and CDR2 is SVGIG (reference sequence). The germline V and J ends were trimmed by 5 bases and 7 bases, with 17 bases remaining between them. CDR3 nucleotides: TGTGCCTGGGCCGCTTTTGGGGGGAGTGAAAAACTGTTTTTT. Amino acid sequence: CAWAAFGGSEKLFF.

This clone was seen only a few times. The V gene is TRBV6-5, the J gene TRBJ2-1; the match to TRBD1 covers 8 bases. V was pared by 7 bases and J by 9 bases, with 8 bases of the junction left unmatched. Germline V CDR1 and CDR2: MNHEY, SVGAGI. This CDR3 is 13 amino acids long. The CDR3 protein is CASNRQGWGEQFF. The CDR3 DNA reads TGTGCCAGCAATAGACAGGGGTGGGGTGAGCAGTTCTTC.

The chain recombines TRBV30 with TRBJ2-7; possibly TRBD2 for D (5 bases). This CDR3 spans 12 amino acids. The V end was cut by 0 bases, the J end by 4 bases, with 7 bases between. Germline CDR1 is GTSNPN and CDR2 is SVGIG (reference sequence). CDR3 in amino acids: CAWSVGGYEQYV. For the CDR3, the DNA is TGTGCCTGGAGTGTAGGAGGTTACGAGCAGTACGTC.

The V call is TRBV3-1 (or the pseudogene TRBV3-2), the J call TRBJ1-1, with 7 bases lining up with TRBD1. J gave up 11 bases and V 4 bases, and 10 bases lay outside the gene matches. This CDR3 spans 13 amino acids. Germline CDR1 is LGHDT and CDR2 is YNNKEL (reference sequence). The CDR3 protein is CASSLGQVGGAFF. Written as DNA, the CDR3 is TGTGCCAGCAGCCTCGGACAGGTTGGTGGTGCTTTCTTT.

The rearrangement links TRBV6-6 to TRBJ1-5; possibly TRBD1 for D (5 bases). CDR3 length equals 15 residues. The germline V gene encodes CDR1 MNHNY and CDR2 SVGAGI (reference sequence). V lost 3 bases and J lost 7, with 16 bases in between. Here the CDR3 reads CASSYRAGSGQPQHF. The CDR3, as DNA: TGTGCCAGCAGTTATCGGGCAGGGTCAGGGCAGCCCCAGCATTTT.

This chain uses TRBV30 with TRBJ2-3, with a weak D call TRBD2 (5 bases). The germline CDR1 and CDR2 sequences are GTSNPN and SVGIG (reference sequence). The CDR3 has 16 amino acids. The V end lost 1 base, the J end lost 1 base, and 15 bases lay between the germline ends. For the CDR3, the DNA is TGTGCCTGGAGTGGTAGGACTCGGGCCGGCACAGATACGCAGTATTTT. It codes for CAWSGRTRAGTDTQYF.

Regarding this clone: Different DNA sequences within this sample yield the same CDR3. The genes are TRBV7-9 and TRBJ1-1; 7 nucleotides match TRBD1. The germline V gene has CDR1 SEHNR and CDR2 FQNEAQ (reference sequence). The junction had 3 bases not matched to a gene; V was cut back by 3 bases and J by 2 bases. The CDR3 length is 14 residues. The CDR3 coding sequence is TGTGCCAGCAGCTTGGGACAGTCCAACACTGAAGCTTTCTTT. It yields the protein CASSLGQSNTEAFF.

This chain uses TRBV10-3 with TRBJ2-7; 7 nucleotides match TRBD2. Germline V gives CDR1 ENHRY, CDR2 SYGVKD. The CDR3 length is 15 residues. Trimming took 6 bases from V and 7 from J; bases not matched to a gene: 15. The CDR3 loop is CAISSNDNGAGEQYV. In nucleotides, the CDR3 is TGTGCCATCAGCAGCAACGACAATGGAGCGGGAGAGCAGTACGTC.